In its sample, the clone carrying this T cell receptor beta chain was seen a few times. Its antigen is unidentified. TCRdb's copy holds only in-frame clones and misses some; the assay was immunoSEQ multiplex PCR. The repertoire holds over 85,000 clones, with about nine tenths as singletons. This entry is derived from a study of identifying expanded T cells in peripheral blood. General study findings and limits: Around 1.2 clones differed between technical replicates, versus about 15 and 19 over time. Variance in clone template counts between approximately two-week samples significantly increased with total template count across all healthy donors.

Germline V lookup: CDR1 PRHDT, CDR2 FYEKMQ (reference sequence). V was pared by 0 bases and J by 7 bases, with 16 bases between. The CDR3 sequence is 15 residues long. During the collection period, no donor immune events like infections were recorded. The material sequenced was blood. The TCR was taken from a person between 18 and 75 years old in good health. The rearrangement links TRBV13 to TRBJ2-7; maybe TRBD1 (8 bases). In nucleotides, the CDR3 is TGTGCCAGCAGCTTAGGCCGAGGACAGGGAGGGGAGCAGTACTTC. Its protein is CASSLGRGQGGEQYF.